These 27 T cell receptor beta chains originate from one sample sequenced in a study of cytomegalovirus exposure and HLA in healthy donors. Both 60 Vbeta primers and 13 Jbeta primers went into the PCR. Repertoires were generated with immunoSEQ multiplex PCR, while TCRdb's copy carries only in-frame clones and drops some. The sample records around 150,000 clones, around 86% being singletons. Sequencing was carried out using PBMCs. The receptor source for this set is a girl aged 2 to 9 in good health and CMV-seropositive.

The CDR3 DNA follows: TGTGCCAGCAGCTCCGGACTAGCGGACACAGATACGCAGTATTTT. Translation gives CASSSGLADTDTQYF. This chain connects TRBV5-4 to TRBJ2-3, with 10 bases aligning to TRBD2. J was trimmed by 2 bases and V by 3 bases; bases with no gene match: 3. Germline CDR1 and CDR2: SGHNT and YYREEE (reference sequence). The length of the CDR3 is 15 residues.

The V gene is TRBV25-1, the J gene TRBJ2-1; 9 bases line up with TRBD1. The trim removed 4 bases at V and 1 base at J, leaving 5 bases unmatched. Germline CDR1 reads MGHDK; CDR2 reads SYGVNS. CDR3 length: 16 amino acids. CDR3 in amino acids: CASSGNRGHSYNEQFF. In DNA form, the CDR3 reads TGTGCCAGCAGTGGGAACAGGGGGCATTCCTACAATGAGCAGTTCTTC.

The chain uses TRBV7-9 and TRBJ2-3, with TRBD2 identical over 7 bases. From germline, CDR1 is SEHNR and CDR2 FQNEAQ (reference sequence). J was trimmed by 2 bases and V by 5 bases; bases with no gene match: 10. This CDR3 comprises 16 residues. DNA for the CDR3: TGTGCCAGCAGCCTTGGGGGGGGAGCCTTCACAGATACGCAGTATTTT. This translates into CASSLGGGAFTDTQYF.

The chain has TRBV30 and TRBJ2-7, with D perhaps matching TRBD2 (7 bases). Germline loops: CDR1 GTSNPN, CDR2 SVGIG (reference sequence). CDR3 size: 13 residues. Trimming took off 4 bases at V and 7 bases at J, with 17 bases between the two ends. The CDR3 is CAWTQRGGGEQYF. Here the CDR3 DNA reads TGTGCCTGGACTCAAAGGGGGGGCGGGGAGCAGTACTTC.

This rearrangement joins TRBV29-1 to TRBJ2-5; a weak D match, TRBD1 (5 bases). The germline V gene encodes CDR1 SQVTM and CDR2 ANQGSEA. CDR3 length: 8 amino acids. V gave up 3 bases and J gave up 13 bases, with 6 bases separating them. In DNA form, the CDR3 reads TGCAGCGTTGATGGGGCGTACTTC. Translating it yields CSVDGAYF.

This rearrangement joins TRBV19 to TRBJ2-2; TRBD2 aligns across 10 bases. The CDR3 consists of 17 residues. Germline values: CDR1 LNHDA, CDR2 SQIVND (reference sequence). The ends lost 5 bases at V and 6 bases at J; junction bases unmatched: 12. The CDR3: CASSYTSGIGEAGELFF. In nucleotides, the CDR3 is TGTGCCAGTAGTTATACTAGCGGGATAGGAGAGGCCGGGGAGCTGTTTTTT.

The chain has TRBV5-4 and TRBJ2-7; 7 bases map to TRBD1. This CDR3 has 15 residues. V lost 0 bases, J lost 1 base, and 4 bases stayed unmatched. CDR1 is SGHNT, CDR2 YYREEE, per germline (reference sequence). Here the CDR3 DNA reads TGTGCCAGCAGCTTGGTGGGACAGAGTTCCTACGAGCAGTACTTC. Translating it yields CASSLVGQSSYEQYF.

The chain combines TRBV30 with TRBJ2-2, with 7 bases lining up with TRBD2. The V segment lost 1 base and the J segment 6 bases; nucleotides outside the gene matches: 8. Germline CDR1 is GTSNPN and CDR2 is SVGIG (reference sequence). The CDR3 contains 15 residues. The CDR3 loop reads CAWSAGGRGAGELFF. The CDR3 bases are TGTGCCTGGAGTGCGGGAGGACGGGGGGCCGGGGAGCTGTTTTTT.

This clone was detected only a few times. This chain uses TRBV7-9 with TRBJ2-1; TRBD2 matches at 9 bases. Trimming removed 5 bases from V and 6 bases from J; junction bases left unmatched: 14. Germline CDR1 reads SEHNR; CDR2 reads FQNEAQ (reference sequence). CDR3 length: 17 residues. The CDR3 DNA is TGTGCCAGCAGCCCCATCCGTGGGACTAGCAGTGTCAATGAGCAGTTCTTC. This codes for CASSPIRGTSSVNEQFF.

The chain is built from TRBV7-9 and TRBJ2-7, with 11 bases lining up with TRBD2. The CDR3 is made up of 15 amino acids. CDR1 SEHNR and CDR2 FQNEAQ come from the germline V gene (reference sequence). V lost 7 bases and J lost 4; bases outside the gene matches: 9. CDR3 nucleotides: TGTGCCAGCAACGTACAGGCTAGCGGGAGGTACGAGCAGTACTTC. Amino acid sequence: CASNVQASGRYEQYF. The variable domain in full, with the rest retrieved from reference TRBV7-9 and TRBJ2-7, is DTGVSQNPRHKITKRGQNVTFRCDPISEHNRLYWYRQTLGQGPEFLTYFQNEAQLEKSRLLSDRFSAERPKGSFSTLEIQRTEQGDSAMYLCASNVQASGRYEQYFGPGTRLTVT.

The V call is TRBV30, the J call TRBJ2-3, with 15 bases matching TRBD2. From germline, CDR1 is GTSNPN and CDR2 SVGIG (reference sequence). Losses at the gene ends were 8 bases for V and 3 bases for J; bases not matched to a gene: 6. The CDR3 totals 15 residues. CDR3 in DNA: TGTGCCGCGGGACTAGCGGGAGGCTCTACAGATACGCAGTATTTT. Translating gives CAAGLAGGSTDTQYF.

This clone turned up a few times. The gene calls are TRBV7-6 and TRBJ2-1, with TRBD2 matching 7 bases. CDR1 SGHVS and CDR2 FNYEAQ come from the germline V gene. V dropped 2 bases and J dropped 9; count of bases not matched to a gene: 16. The CDR3 spans 17 residues. CDR3 nucleotides: TGTGCCAGCAGCTTAATAAGGGCGGGAGCCTCGTGGGGTGAGCAGTTCTTC. As protein: CASSLIRAGASWGEQFF.

This chain uses TRBV5-1 with TRBJ1-2, with 9 positions matching TRBD1. The trim removed 4 bases at V and 2 bases at J, leaving 9 bases unmatched. From germline, CDR1 is SGHRS and CDR2 YFSETQ. The CDR3 extends over 16 amino acids. The CDR3 spells CASSRTGGPANYGYTF. CDR3 sequence (DNA): TGCGCCAGCAGCCGTACAGGGGGCCCCGCGAACTATGGCTACACCTTC.

The chain joins TRBV28 to TRBJ1-3; D is unresolved. Trimming left V 3 bases short and J 11 bases short, with 14 bases between. The CDR3 loop spans 13 amino acids. CDR1 and CDR2 (germline): MDHEN, SYDVKM. CDR3 region: CASSFDAGYPIYF. The CDR3 region has the DNA TGTGCCAGCAGTTTTGACGCCGGGTATCCCATATATTTT.

This chain connects TRBV5-4 to TRBJ1-1; 9 bases are shared with TRBD1. Trimming cost V 2 bases and J 8 bases; bases outside gene matches: 4. CDR3 length equals 13 residues. The germline V gene has CDR1 SGHNT and CDR2 YYREEE (reference sequence). For the CDR3, the DNA is TGTGCCAGCAGCTTACAGGGGGCACGGGAAGCTTTCTTT. Protein sequence: CASSLQGAREAFF.

The rearrangement uses TRBV6-4 and TRBJ2-7; TRBD1 matches 7 bases. Trimming removed 8 bases from V and 1 base from J; junction bases left unmatched: 11. Looked up from germline, CDR1 is MRHNA and CDR2 is SNTAGT. The CDR3 loop spans 15 amino acids. DNA of the CDR3: TGTGCCAGCTCTTCGACAGGGCAAGTATCCTACGAGCAGTACTTC. It is translated as CASSSTGQVSYEQYF.

The rearrangement links TRBV6-1 to TRBJ1-5; 9 bases line up with TRBD1. This CDR3 is built from 15 residues. Germline values: CDR1 MNHNS, CDR2 SASEGT. V shed 7 bases and J 4 bases; nucleotides not matched to a gene: 8. This CDR3 is CASTLQGARNQPQHF. The CDR3 bases are TGTGCCAGCACCTTACAGGGGGCGCGGAATCAGCCCCAGCATTTT.

The chain recombines TRBV9 with TRBJ2-1; 8 bases match TRBD2. Per germline, CDR1 SGDLS and CDR2 YYNGEE. The CDR3 totals 18 residues. The V gene end was trimmed by 4 bases and the J gene end by 3 bases; junction bases not matched to a gene: 15. The CDR3 region has the DNA TGTGCCAGCAGCTCTCCAATTGGTAGCGGGGTCTACTACAATGAGCAGTTCTTC. It is translated as CASSSPIGSGVYYNEQFF. The entire variable domain, with the rest obtained from reference TRBV9 and TRBJ2-1, is as follows: DSGVTQTPKHLITATGQRVTLRCSPRSGDLSVYWYQQSLDQGLQFLIQYYNGEERAKGNILERFSAQQFPDLHSELNLSSLELGDSALYFCASSSPIGSGVYYNEQFFGPGTRLTVL.

The chain combines TRBV5-4 with TRBJ2-7; 12 nucleotides align to TRBD2. CDR1 is SGHNT and CDR2 is YYREEE in the germline V gene (reference sequence). This CDR3 is 15 amino acids long. V gave up 5 bases and J gave up 3 bases; unmatched junction bases: 6. The CDR3 loop is CASRPGTSGFYEQYF. The CDR3, as DNA: TGTGCCAGCAGACCCGGGACTAGCGGGTTCTACGAGCAGTACTTC.

The chain links TRBV29-1 to TRBJ2-5; 12 positions match TRBD1. Germline V CDR1 and CDR2: SQVTM, ANQGSEA. The V and J ends lost 2 bases and 8 bases, in that order; junction bases with no gene match: 21. The CDR3 is 19 residues long. Here the CDR3 reads CSVENWGTGGSRGTLTQYF. The CDR3 DNA reads TGCAGCGTTGAAAATTGGGGGACAGGGGGCTCTCGTGGCACGTTAACCCAGTACTTC.

Only a few counts were recorded for this clone. The chain carries TRBV30 and TRBJ2-2, with D possibly TRBD2 on 6 matching bases. This CDR3 has 18 residues. Germline values: CDR1 GTSNPN, CDR2 SVGIG (reference sequence). The ends were cut back, 0 bases at V and 0 bases at J, with 17 bases in the middle. The CDR3 protein is CAWSVLRLGGANTGELFF. CDR3 DNA sequence: TGTGCCTGGAGTGTACTTCGACTAGGAGGGGCGAACACCGGGGAGCTGTTTTTT. The full variable domain, with the rest looked up from reference TRBV30 and TRBJ2-2, is SQTIHQWPATLVQPVGSPLSLECTVEGTSNPNLYWYRQAAGRGLQLLFYSVGIGQISSEVPQNLSASRPQDRQFILSSKKLLLSDSGFYLCAWSVLRLGGANTGELFFGEGSRLTVL.

This clone has only a few counts. This chain connects TRBV6-6 to TRBJ2-7; D gene uncertain. The germline CDR1 and CDR2 sequences are MNHNY and SVGAGI (reference sequence). The CDR3 consists of 14 residues. V lost 0 bases and J 0 bases, leaving 6 bases between the germline ends. The CDR3 protein is CASSYSASSYEQYF. The CDR3 nucleotides are TGTGCCAGCAGTTACTCGGCCTCCTCCTACGAGCAGTACTTC.

The chain joins TRBV27 to TRBJ2-7; a weak D match, TRBD1 (5 bases). The CDR3 extends over 15 amino acids. The germline V and J ends were trimmed by 2 bases and 2 bases, with 13 bases remaining between them. Germline loops: CDR1 MNHEY, CDR2 SMNVEV (reference sequence). The CDR3 DNA is TGTGCCAGCAGTTTAAAGGGGCCTACTCCCTACGAGCAGTACTTC. This sequence encodes CASSLKGPTPYEQYF.

This chain links TRBV6-4 with TRBJ1-2; 9 positions match TRBD1. The CDR3 loop spans 15 amino acids. The trim removed 3 bases at V and 3 bases at J, leaving 5 bases unmatched. The germline gives CDR1 MRHNA, CDR2 SNTAGT. Here the CDR3 DNA reads TGTGCCAGCAGTGAAGGACAGGGGATGGACTATGGCTACACCTTC. Translated, it gives CASSEGQGMDYGYTF.

The genes are TRBV7-6 and TRBJ2-5; a weak D match, TRBD1 (5 bases). The germline V and J ends were trimmed by 5 bases and 3 bases, with 16 bases remaining between them. The germline V gene has CDR1 SGHVS and CDR2 FNYEAQ. CDR3 length: 15 amino acids. The CDR3, as DNA: TGTGCCAGCAGCCCTTTACGACAGACGAAAGAGACCCAGTACTTC. It specifies CASSPLRQTKETQYF.

This clone has more than one count but fewer than ten. The chain recombines TRBV29-1 with TRBJ2-5; possibly TRBD2 for D (6 bases). V dropped 5 bases and J dropped 0 bases, with 31 bases sitting between them. This CDR3 contains 20 residues. Germline V lookup: CDR1 SQVTM, CDR2 ANQGSEA. The CDR3 DNA reads TGCAGCGTTTCATCGGCATACTCCTTTTCTGGCGGGACGTACCAAGAGACCCAGTACTTC. The encoded protein is CSVSSAYSFSGGTYQETQYF. The variable domain in full, completed from reference TRBV29-1 and TRBJ2-5, reads SAVISQKPSRDICQRGTSLTIQCQVDSQVTMMFWYRQQPGQSLTLIATANQGSEATYESGFVIDKFPISRPNLTFSTLTVSNMSPEDSSIYLCSVSSAYSFSGGTYQETQYFGPGTRLLVL.

The rearrangement links TRBV29-1 to TRBJ2-2; D not certain. Trimming took off 4 bases at V and 0 bases at J, with 6 bases between the two ends. This CDR3 region has 13 residues. Germline CDR1 is SQVTM and CDR2 is ANQGSEA. In DNA, the CDR3 is TGCAGCGTTGTGAGGACGAACACCGGGGAGCTGTTTTTT. Translating it yields CSVVRTNTGELFF.